These 24 T cell receptor beta chains share one sample of origin, sequenced in a study of blood T cell repertoires in COVID-19 (dated by TCRdb to the early 2020s). The library was generated by the immunoSEQ multiplex PCR assay. The table comes from immuneACCESS by way of TCRdb, which keeps in-frame sequences with V and J called. Part of the clones is missing from these tables; in studies checked, under half for an unresolved V gene and the rest for unknown reasons. For this sample the table gives 75,000 to 95,000 clones, of which around 90% were detected only once. The ten largest make up 18% of the sample. The sample comprised peripheral blood. The receptors originated from a woman aged 55-69 years with COVID-19, enrolled during active disease.

The chain couples TRBV20-1 to TRBJ2-5; 11 bases match TRBD2. Germline V gene lookup returns CDR1 DFQATT and CDR2 SNEGSKA (reference sequence). The CDR3 sequence is 15 residues long. Germline trimming cut 3 bases from V and 4 bases from J; bases unmatched to any gene: 7. This CDR3 reads CSASVSGGAPETQYF. The CDR3 region has the DNA TGCAGTGCTAGTGTTAGCGGGGGGGCCCCAGAGACCCAGTACTTC.

In this sample, this clone turned up once. The chain is built from TRBV12-3 or TRBV12-4 and TRBJ1-1; no reliable D call. Trimming shortened V by 6 bases and J by 3 bases, and 5 bases separated the two germline ends. This CDR3 has 11 amino acids. The CDR3 DNA is TGTGCCAGCAGCTCCTACACTGAAGCTTTCTTT. Protein sequence: CASSSYTEAFF.

The chain links TRBV18 to TRBJ2-1; perhaps TRBD2 as D (6 bases). The CDR3 consists of 14 residues. From germline, CDR1 is KGHSH and CDR2 LQKENI. The V end lost 3 bases, the J end lost 6 bases, and 12 bases lay between the germline ends. The CDR3 here is CASSPEGRGNEQFF. CDR3 nucleotides: TGTGCCAGCTCACCGGAAGGGCGGGGCAATGAGCAGTTCTTC.

The genes are TRBV6-2 or TRBV6-3 and TRBJ2-2; tentatively, D is TRBD2 (6 bases). V was shortened by 6 bases and J by 6 bases, with 14 bases between the two germline ends. The length of the CDR3 is 14 residues. Looked up from germline, CDR1 is MNHEY and CDR2 is SVGEGT. The CDR3 protein is CASSAGLQPGELFF. Here the CDR3 DNA reads TGTGCCAGCAGCGCGGGACTCCAACCCGGGGAGCTGTTTTTT.

The rearrangement links TRBV7-7 to TRBJ2-3, with 7 bases lining up with TRBD1. After removal of 4 bases from V and 2 bases from J, the junction contained 6 bases not matched to a gene. CDR1 and CDR2 from the germline V gene are SSHAT and FNYEAQ (reference sequence). CDR3 length: 15 amino acids. CDR3 coding DNA: TGTGCCAGCAGCTCGACAGGGACCAACACAGATACGCAGTATTTT. Protein sequence: CASSSTGTNTDTQYF.

The J gene is TRBJ1-1, the V gene TRBV11-2; D may be TRBD1 (6 bases). Trimming stripped 4 bases from V and 0 bases from J, with 15 bases between. CDR3 length: 16 amino acids. Per the germline V gene, CDR1 is SGHAT and CDR2 is FQNNGV. The CDR3 sequence is CASSSGRQDMNTEAFF. The CDR3 DNA is TGTGCCAGCAGCTCAGGACGACAGGATATGAACACTGAAGCTTTCTTT.

The table lists this clone with a count of one. In nucleotides, the CDR3 is TGTGCCAGCAGTTACGTTAGCGGGGGGGCATCAGATACGCAGTATTTT. This encodes CASSYVSGGASDTQYF. J is TRBJ2-3 and V is TRBV6-2 or TRBV6-3; 11 nucleotides match TRBD2. The V gene's germline CDR1 is MNHEY and CDR2 SVGEGT. The length of the CDR3 is 16 residues. V gave up 2 bases and J gave up 4 bases; unmatched junction bases: 5.

The rearrangement links TRBV28 to TRBJ1-2; maybe TRBD1 (6 bases). The germline CDR1 and CDR2 sequences are MDHEN and SYDVKM. The CDR3 covers 16 residues. Trimming shortened V by 1 base and J by 4 bases, and 16 bases separated the two germline ends. The CDR3 sequence is CASSLYVWGGSYGYTF. In nucleotides, the CDR3 is TGTGCCAGCAGTTTATATGTTTGGGGGGGCAGCTATGGCTACACCTTC.

The J gene is TRBJ1-2, the V gene TRBV18; TRBD1 matches at 7 bases. There are 13 residues in the CDR3. Germline V gene sequence: CDR1 KGHSH, CDR2 LQKENI. After removal of 3 bases from V and 8 bases from J, the junction contained 6 bases not matched to a gene. The CDR3, as DNA: TGTGCCAGCTCACCTCAGGGGGTTGAGGGCTACACCTTC. It yields the protein CASSPQGVEGYTF. Full variable domain (rest looked up from reference TRBV18 and TRBJ1-2): NAGVMQNPRHLVRRRGQEARLRCSPMKGHSHVYWYRQLPEEGLKFMVYLQKENIIDESGMPKERFSAEFPKEGPSILRIQQVVRGDSAAYFCASSPQGVEGYTFGSGTRLTVV.

This chain joins TRBV5-6 and TRBJ1-1; TRBD1 might be the D (6 bases). The germline CDR1 and CDR2 sequences are SGHDT and YYEEEE. The CDR3 covers 13 residues. V was cut by 1 base and J by 8 bases, with 12 bases left in between. CDR3 bases: TGTGCCAGCAGCTTGATGGGACAATCCGAAGCTTTCTTT. This translates into CASSLMGQSEAFF.

The rearrangement joins TRBV5-5 to TRBJ2-7; D not certain. This CDR3 is 13 amino acids long. Trimming cost V 6 bases and J 3 bases, with 13 bases left between them. Per the germline V gene, CDR1 is SGHKS and CDR2 is YYEKEE (reference sequence). The CDR3 spells CASNSEQSYEQYF. In DNA, the CDR3 is TGTGCCAGCAACAGTGAACAGAGCTACGAGCAGTACTTC.

The J gene is TRBJ2-3, the V gene TRBV5-1; D unclear. Germline CDR1 SGHRS, CDR2 YFSETQ. The CDR3 contains 11 residues. V lost 1 base and J 6 bases, leaving 3 bases between the germline ends. The CDR3 DNA follows: TGCGCCAGCAGCTTGCGGGATACGCAGTATTTT. It is translated as CASSLRDTQYF.

The rearrangement uses TRBV30 and TRBJ1-2; 12 bases are a match to TRBD1. J gave up 6 bases and V 1 base, and 6 bases lay outside the gene matches. CDR3 size: 15 residues. Germline CDR1 reads GTSNPN; CDR2 reads SVGIG (reference sequence). CDR3 region: CAWSGPGQGAHGYTF. Here the CDR3 DNA reads TGTGCCTGGAGTGGACCGGGACAGGGGGCTCATGGCTACACCTTC.

This sequence joins TRBV5-1 and TRBJ2-1, with a tentative D call TRBD2 (6 bases). The germline V gene has CDR1 SGHRS and CDR2 YFSETQ. This CDR3 spans 15 amino acids. Deletions cut 1 base from V and 7 bases from J, with 15 bases between. The CDR3 DNA follows: TGCGCCAGCAGCTTGATCCTGGCTAGCGAGAATGAGCAGTTCTTC. Amino acids: CASSLILASENEQFF. The full variable domain, rest sourced from reference TRBV5-1 and TRBJ2-1, is KAGVTQTPRYLIKTRGQQVTLSCSPISGHRSVSWYQQTPGQGLQFLFEYFSETQRNKGNFPGRFSGRQFSNSRSEMNVSTLELGDSALYLCASSLILASENEQFFGPGTRLTVL.

The chain uses TRBV5-1 and TRBJ2-2, with 11 bases lining up with TRBD2. V shed 3 bases and J 10 bases; nucleotides not matched to a gene: 17. Germline values: CDR1 SGHRS, CDR2 YFSETQ. The CDR3 is 18 residues long. The CDR3 coding sequence is TGCGCCAGCAGCTGGACTTCCACCGGGACTAGCGGACCTCCGGAGCTGTTTTTT. It encodes CASSWTSTGTSGPPELFF.

V usage is TRBV6-4 and J usage is TRBJ2-7; 12 nucleotides agree with TRBD2. The CDR3 is 15 amino acids. J lost 0 bases, V lost 7 bases, and 4 bases had no gene match. CDR1 and CDR2 (germline): MRHNA, SNTAGT. CDR3 sequence reads: CASNILAGGSYEQYF. DNA of the CDR3: TGTGCCAGCAATATACTAGCGGGGGGCTCCTACGAGCAGTACTTC.

This clone was seen just once. This sequence joins TRBV11-2 and TRBJ1-2; TRBD1 agrees at 8 bases. The CDR3 spans 14 residues. Germline CDR1 is SGHAT and CDR2 is FQNNGV. V lost 5 bases, J lost 5 bases, and 7 bases stayed unmatched. CDR3 DNA: TGTGCCAGCAGCCCCGCAGGGGGCTGGTATGGCTACACCTTC. It translates to CASSPAGGWYGYTF.

V and J are TRBV3-1 (or the pseudogene TRBV3-2) and TRBJ1-6; D is unresolved. The CDR3 has 15 residues. The ends were cut back, 2 bases at V and 11 bases at J, with 16 bases in the middle. Germline V gene data show CDR1 as LGHDT and CDR2 as YNNKEL (reference sequence). The CDR3 loop reads CASSQNLVRGTPLHF. The CDR3 DNA reads as TGTGCCAGCAGCCAAAACCTAGTCAGAGGAACACCCCTCCACTTT.

The CDR3 sequence: CASIGTSGGLNTQYF. Written as DNA, the CDR3 is TGTGCCAGCATCGGGACTAGCGGGGGGCTAAATACGCAGTATTTT. The V and J genes are TRBV6-5 and TRBJ2-3; 15 positions agree with TRBD2. CDR3 length: 15 residues. Germline CDR1 is MNHEY and CDR2 is SVGAGI. J was trimmed by 7 bases and V by 7 bases; bases with no gene match: 6.

To note about this clone: The same CDR3 is also encoded by other DNA sequences in this sample. The chain is built from TRBV11-2 and TRBJ2-5; a possible D gene is TRBD1 (5 bases). Trimming shortened V by 2 bases and J by 2 bases, and 9 bases separated the two germline ends. Looked up from germline, CDR1 is SGHAT and CDR2 is FQNNGV. There are 14 residues in the CDR3. Here the CDR3 DNA reads TGTGCCAGCAGCTTAAGACAGCCACAAGAGACCCAGTACTTC. The encoded protein is CASSLRQPQETQYF.

The chain carries TRBV5-1 and TRBJ2-1, with TRBD2 matching 12 bases. Germline CDR1 is SGHRS and CDR2 is YFSETQ. The V segment lost 2 bases and the J segment 7 bases; nucleotides outside the gene matches: 7. This CDR3 comprises 16 residues. The CDR3 is CASSFQVLAGGNEQFF. Here the CDR3 DNA reads TGCGCCAGCAGCTTCCAAGTACTAGCGGGGGGTAATGAGCAGTTCTTC.

The genes are TRBV4-3 and TRBJ1-4; 7 nucleotides line up with TRBD1. The V segment lost 0 bases and the J segment 8 bases; nucleotides outside the gene matches: 9. The CDR3 spans 16 residues. The germline gives CDR1 LGHNA, CDR2 YSLEER. The DNA of the CDR3 is TGCGCCAGCAGCCAAGATCAGAGGGGGCGCATAGAAAAACTGTTTTTT. The encoded protein is CASSQDQRGRIEKLFF.

J is TRBJ2-2 and V is TRBV19; 7 nucleotides agree with TRBD1. V gave up 1 base and J gave up 0 bases; unmatched junction bases: 8. From germline, CDR1 is LNHDA and CDR2 SQIVND (reference sequence). This CDR3 comprises 18 residues. The CDR3 region has the DNA TGTGCCAGTAGTATAGTCCCGGGACAGTCCGCGAACACCGGGGAGCTGTTTTTT. As protein: CASSIVPGQSANTGELFF. The full variable domain, rest sourced from reference TRBV19 and TRBJ2-2, is DGGITQSPKYLFRKEGQNVTLSCEQNLNHDAMYWYRQDPGQGLRLIYYSQIVNDFQKGDIAEGYSVSREKKESFPLTVTSAQKNPTAFYLCASSIVPGQSANTGELFFGEGSRLTVL.

The chain has TRBV25-1 and TRBJ1-2, with a weak D call TRBD1 (6 bases). V dropped 2 bases and J dropped 4 bases, with 11 bases sitting between them. Germline V gene sequence: CDR1 MGHDK, CDR2 SYGVNS. This CDR3 contains 14 residues. CDR3 in DNA: TGTGCCAGCAGTGAAAAGACAGGACCCTATGGCTACACCTTC. It translates to CASSEKTGPYGYTF.